The 20 T cell receptor beta chains reported below all come from one sample, sequenced in a study of CXCR3-negative and CXCR3-positive naive CD8 T cells. TRB cDNA libraries were made by UMI-labeled 5' RACE. TCRdb re-called the 5' RACE reads; one entry per CDR3 protein, DNA not given. Across about 90,000 distinct CDR3 sequences, the top ten clones capture approximately 0.99% of the sample. Sequenced: naive CXCR3- CD8+ T cells from blood. Described subset: CD45RO-CCR7+CD27+CD95- naive CD8+ T cells lacking CXCR3 (TNR3-). Every receptor here comes from a human donor in good health. Some clones in this sample may be carry-over from other donors' samples.

This rearrangement joins TRBV12-3 or TRBV12-4 to TRBJ2-1. The CDR3 loop spans 16 amino acids. CDR3 sequence: CASSSNHLSSYTEQFF.

The chain has TRBV20-1 and TRBJ2-3; there is no DNA to check the TCRdb D call of TRBD2. CDR3 size: 17 residues. CDR1 is DFQATT and CDR2 is SNEGSKA in the germline V gene (reference sequence). This CDR3 is CSGLPSGGESSTDTQYF.

The V gene is TRBV6-5, the J gene TRBJ1-1; TCRdb returns TRBD1, unconfirmable since there is no DNA. From germline, CDR1 is MNHEY and CDR2 SVGAGI. The CDR3 loop spans 13 amino acids. This chain's CDR3 is CASSSIRGREAFF.

The genes are TRBV19 and TRBJ2-7; no DNA is available, so the TRBD1 call from TCRdb remains unchecked. The germline V gene encodes CDR1 LNHDA and CDR2 SQIVND (reference sequence). CDR3 size: 13 residues. This CDR3 reads CASSMGQPYEQYF.

The V gene is TRBV12-3 or TRBV12-4, the J gene TRBJ1-2; TCRdb selects TRBD1, and the lack of DNA leaves this call unchecked. The CDR3 is 13 residues long. The CDR3 loop reads CASSPGTVLGYTF.

This chain's CDR3 is CATSTERHYEQYF. The chain links TRBV15 to TRBJ2-7. The CDR3 is made up of 13 amino acids. CDR1 and CDR2 from the germline V gene are LNHNV and YYDKDF (reference sequence).

The V and J genes are TRBV10-3 and TRBJ1-2. The CDR3 runs 15 residues. Germline V gives CDR1 ENHRY, CDR2 SYGVKD. The CDR3: CAISESNLLRYGYTF.

The chain carries TRBV6-2 or TRBV6-3 and TRBJ2-1; TCRdb's assignment of TRBD1 cannot be checked, as there is no DNA. The CDR3 runs to 17 residues. Germline V CDR1 and CDR2: MNHEY, SVGEGT. CDR3 sequence reads: CASSSQGVGSSYNEQFF.

This sequence joins TRBV28 and TRBJ2-7; TCRdb designates TRBD1, a call that cannot be tested without DNA. This CDR3 is 15 amino acids long. The germline CDR1 and CDR2 sequences are MDHEN and SYDVKM. The CDR3 sequence: CASTPPGTGTYEQYF.

The V and J genes are TRBV20-1 and TRBJ2-3; without DNA, the TCRdb call of TRBD1 cannot be checked. CDR1 is DFQATT, CDR2 SNEGSKA, per germline (reference sequence). There are 16 residues in the CDR3. Here the CDR3 reads CSASPPDRVSTDTQYF.

The chain joins TRBV12-3 or TRBV12-4 to TRBJ2-2. The length of the CDR3 is 15 residues. The chain's CDR3 is CASSLSDTNTGELFF.

V and J are TRBV20-1 and TRBJ1-5; TCRdb's D call of TRBD1 is untestable without DNA. CDR1 and CDR2 (germline): DFQATT, SNEGSKA (reference sequence). The CDR3 contains 14 residues. CDR3 amino acids: CSVIGTGDTEPQHF.

This chain links TRBV15 with TRBJ2-5. There are 13 residues in the CDR3. Germline loops: CDR1 LNHNV, CDR2 YYDKDF (reference sequence). The CDR3 here is CATSGSDQETQYF.

The chain joins TRBV19 to TRBJ2-7; the TCRdb D gene call, TRBD1, has no DNA to confirm it. Germline V CDR1 and CDR2: LNHDA, SQIVND (reference sequence). The CDR3 is made up of 15 amino acids. CDR3 protein: CASSIGWQGGYEQYF.

The CDR3 loop is CASRYNTEAFF. V gene TRBV4-1 combines with J gene TRBJ1-1. The CDR3 runs 11 residues. Germline CDR1 is MGHRA and CDR2 is YSYEKL.

The chain joins TRBV6-2 or TRBV6-3 to TRBJ2-5; the TRBD2 assignment by TCRdb is unverifiable without DNA. CDR1 is MNHEY and CDR2 is SVGEGT in the germline V gene. The CDR3 covers 13 residues. The CDR3 sequence: CASLRLAEETQYF.

This rearrangement joins TRBV20-1 to TRBJ1-4; TCRdb's D call of TRBD1 is untestable without DNA. The CDR3 is 13 amino acids. Germline-derived CDR1 and CDR2 are DFQATT and SNEGSKA (reference sequence). The CDR3 here is CSPITGEGEKLFF.

The rearrangement links TRBV20-1 to TRBJ2-7; TCRdb lists TRBD2, though no DNA is available to test this call. Germline V gene sequence: CDR1 DFQATT, CDR2 SNEGSKA (reference sequence). CDR3 length equals 18 residues. CDR3 region: CSAPDRGELSGRNYEQYF.

The V gene is TRBV16, the J gene TRBJ1-1. The CDR3 consists of 14 residues. Germline V gene lookup returns CDR1 KGHSY and CDR2 FQNENV. CDR3 residues: CASSQDKGGTEAFF.

This chain connects TRBV28 to TRBJ1-2. Germline CDR1 MDHEN, CDR2 SYDVKM. This CDR3 comprises 15 residues. The CDR3 loop reads CASSFGEAINYGYTF.